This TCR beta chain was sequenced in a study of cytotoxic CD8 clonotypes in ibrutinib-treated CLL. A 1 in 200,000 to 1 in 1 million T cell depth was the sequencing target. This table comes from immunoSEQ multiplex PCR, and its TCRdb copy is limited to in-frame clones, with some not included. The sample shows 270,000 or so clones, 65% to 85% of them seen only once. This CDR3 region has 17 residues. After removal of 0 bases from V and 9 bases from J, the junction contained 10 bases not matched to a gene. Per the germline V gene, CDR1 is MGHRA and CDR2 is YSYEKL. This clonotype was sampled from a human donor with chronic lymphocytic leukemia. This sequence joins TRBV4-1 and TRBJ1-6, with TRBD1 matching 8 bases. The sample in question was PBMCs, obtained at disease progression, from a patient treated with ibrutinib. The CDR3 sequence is CASSQDPQGALISPLHF. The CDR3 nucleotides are TGCGCCAGCAGCCAAGATCCCCAGGGGGCCCTAATTTCACCCCTCCACTTT.